The present entry profiles one TCR beta chain with its context. Profiled with immunoSEQ multiplex PCR; TCRdb holds only in-frame clones, not every one. The sample includes 350,000 to 450,000 clones, about 88% seen only once; the top ten take about 3.5%. Treatment defined: roughly 18 received Ad26.COV2.S at low or high dose, single or two shots; roughly five received placebo; per-sample allocation not given. Samples came from day 63 after the first vaccine or placebo injection. The CDR3 has 14 residues. The V end lost 0 bases, the J end lost 0 bases, and 7 bases lay between the germline ends. In germline, CDR1 is SGDLS, CDR2 YYNGEE. These data belong to a study of Ad26.COV2.S vaccination and SARS-CoV-2 variants. In the study overall: Doses of Ad26.COV2.S were injected into muscle once or twice, 56 days apart.

Sequences were derived from peripheral blood, sampled in a trial of Ad26.COV2.S vaccine versus placebo. The receptor was isolated from a person aged 18-65 years who received the Ad26.COV2.S COVID-19 vaccine or a placebo. The chain carries TRBV9 and TRBJ2-7; no clear D. CDR3 in amino acids: CASSVVGSSYEQYF. The DNA for the CDR3 is TGTGCCAGCAGCGTAGTAGGAAGCTCCTACGAGCAGTACTTC.